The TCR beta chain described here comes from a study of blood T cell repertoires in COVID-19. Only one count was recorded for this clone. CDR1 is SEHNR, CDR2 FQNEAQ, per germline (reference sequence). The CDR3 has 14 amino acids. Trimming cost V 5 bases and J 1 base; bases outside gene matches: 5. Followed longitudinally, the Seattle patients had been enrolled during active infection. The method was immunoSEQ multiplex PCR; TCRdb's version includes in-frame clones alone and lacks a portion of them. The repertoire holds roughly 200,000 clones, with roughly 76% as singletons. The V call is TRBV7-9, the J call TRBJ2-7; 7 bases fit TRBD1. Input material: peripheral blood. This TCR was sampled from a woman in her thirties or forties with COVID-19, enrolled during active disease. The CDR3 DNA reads TGTGCCAGCAGCGGGGACAGTTTTTCCTACGAGCAGTACTTC. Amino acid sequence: CASSGDSFSYEQYF.